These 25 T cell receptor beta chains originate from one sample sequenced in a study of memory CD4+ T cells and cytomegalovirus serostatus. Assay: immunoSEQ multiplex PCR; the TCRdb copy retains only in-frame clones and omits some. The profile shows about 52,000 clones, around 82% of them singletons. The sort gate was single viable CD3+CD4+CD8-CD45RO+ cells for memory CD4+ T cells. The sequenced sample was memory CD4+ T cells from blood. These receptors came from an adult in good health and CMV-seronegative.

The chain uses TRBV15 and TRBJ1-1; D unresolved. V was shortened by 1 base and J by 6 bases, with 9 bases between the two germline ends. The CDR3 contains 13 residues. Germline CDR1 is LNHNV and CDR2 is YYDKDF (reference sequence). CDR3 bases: TGTGCCACCAGCAGAGTCGGGTGGGCTGAAGCTTTCTTT. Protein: CATSRVGWAEAFF.

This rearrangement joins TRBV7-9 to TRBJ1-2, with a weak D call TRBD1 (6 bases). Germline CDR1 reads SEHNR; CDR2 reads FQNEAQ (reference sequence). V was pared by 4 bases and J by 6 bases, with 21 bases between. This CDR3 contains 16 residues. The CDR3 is CASSSPNSGTRDGYTF. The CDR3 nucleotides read TGTGCCAGCAGCTCGCCCAATTCCGGGACACGAGATGGCTACACCTTC. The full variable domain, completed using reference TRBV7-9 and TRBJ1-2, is DTGVSQNPRHKITKRGQNVTFRCDPISEHNRLYWYRQTLGQGPEFLTYFQNEAQLEKSRLLSDRFSAERPKGSFSTLEIQRTEQGDSAMYLCASSSPNSGTRDGYTFGSGTRLTVV.

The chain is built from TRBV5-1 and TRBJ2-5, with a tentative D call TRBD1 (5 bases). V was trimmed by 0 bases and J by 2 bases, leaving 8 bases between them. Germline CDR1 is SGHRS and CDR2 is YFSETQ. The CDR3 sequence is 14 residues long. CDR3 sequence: CASSLGWTQETQYF. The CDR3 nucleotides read TGCGCCAGCAGCTTGGGATGGACACAAGAGACCCAGTACTTC.

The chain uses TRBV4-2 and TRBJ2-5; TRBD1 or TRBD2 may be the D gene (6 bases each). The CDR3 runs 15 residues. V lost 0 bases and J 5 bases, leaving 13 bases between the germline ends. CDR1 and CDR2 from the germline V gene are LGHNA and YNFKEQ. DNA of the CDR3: TGTGCCAGCAGCCAAGAAGGGGGGTCTGGGGAGACCCAGTACTTC. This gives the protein CASSQEGGSGETQYF.

The CDR3 DNA follows: TGTGCCAGCAAAACTCGCGGAACCACCACCGGGGAGCTGTTTTTT. As protein: CASKTRGTTTGELFF. V and J are TRBV6-6 and TRBJ2-2; D not certain. V gave up 7 bases and J gave up 4 bases, with 16 bases separating them. The germline V gene has CDR1 MNHNY and CDR2 SVGAGI (reference sequence). This CDR3 contains 15 residues.

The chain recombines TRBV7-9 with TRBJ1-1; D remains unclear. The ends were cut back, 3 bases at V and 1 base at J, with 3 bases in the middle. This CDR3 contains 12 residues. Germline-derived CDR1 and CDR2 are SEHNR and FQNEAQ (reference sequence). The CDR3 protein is CASSFENTEAFF. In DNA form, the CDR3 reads TGTGCCAGCAGCTTCGAGAACACTGAAGCTTTCTTT.

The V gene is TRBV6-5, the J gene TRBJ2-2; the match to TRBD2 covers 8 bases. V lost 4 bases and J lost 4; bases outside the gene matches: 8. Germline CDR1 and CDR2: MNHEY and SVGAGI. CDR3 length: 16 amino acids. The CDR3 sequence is CASSLTGGAGTGELFF. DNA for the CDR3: TGTGCCAGCAGTTTAACCGGGGGGGCGGGCACCGGGGAGCTGTTTTTT.

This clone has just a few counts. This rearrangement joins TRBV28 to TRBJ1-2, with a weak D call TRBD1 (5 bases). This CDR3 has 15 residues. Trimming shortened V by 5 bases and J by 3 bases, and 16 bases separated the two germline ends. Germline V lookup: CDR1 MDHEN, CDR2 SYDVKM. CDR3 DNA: TGTGCCAGCAGTCCGGGGGGACGGGGAGACTATGGCTACACCTTC. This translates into CASSPGGRGDYGYTF.

The CDR3 loop reads CASSQERARGEAFF. The CDR3 nucleotides read TGCGCCAGCAGCCAAGAGAGGGCCCGTGGGGAAGCTTTCTTT. The rearrangement joins TRBV4-3 to TRBJ1-1, with D uncertain. V shed 0 bases and J shed 8 bases, with 13 bases lying between them. Germline CDR1 reads LGHNA; CDR2 reads YSLEER. The CDR3 is made up of 14 amino acids.

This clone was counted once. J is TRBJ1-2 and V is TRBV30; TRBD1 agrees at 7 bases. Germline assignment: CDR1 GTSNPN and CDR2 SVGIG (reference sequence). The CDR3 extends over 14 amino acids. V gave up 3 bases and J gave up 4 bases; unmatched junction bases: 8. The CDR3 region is CAWRSPGTAYGYTF. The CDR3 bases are TGTGCCTGGAGATCGCCCGGGACAGCCTATGGCTACACCTTC.

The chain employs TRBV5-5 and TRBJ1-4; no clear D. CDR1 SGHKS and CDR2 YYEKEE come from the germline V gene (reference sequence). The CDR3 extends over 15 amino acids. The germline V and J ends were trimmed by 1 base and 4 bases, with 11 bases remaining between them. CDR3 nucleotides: TGTGCCAGCAGCTTGCAGAGACAAGATAATGAAAAACTGTTTTTT. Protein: CASSLQRQDNEKLFF.

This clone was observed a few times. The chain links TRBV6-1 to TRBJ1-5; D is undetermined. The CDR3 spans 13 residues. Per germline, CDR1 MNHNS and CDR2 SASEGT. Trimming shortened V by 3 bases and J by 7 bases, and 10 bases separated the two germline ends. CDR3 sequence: CASSEGTGQPQHF. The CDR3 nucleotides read TGTGCCAGCAGTGAGGGAACGGGGCAGCCCCAGCATTTT.

The CDR3: CASSVRDSQKFGYTF. CDR3 bases: TGTGCCAGCAGTGTCCGCGACAGCCAGAAATTCGGCTACACCTTC. This chain connects TRBV2 to TRBJ1-2; possibly TRBD1 for D (5 bases). This CDR3 has 15 amino acids. V lost 4 bases and J lost 8, with 20 bases in between. The germline V gene has CDR1 SNHLY and CDR2 FYNNEI. The variable domain in full, completed from reference TRBV2 and TRBJ1-2, reads EPEVTQTPSHQVTQMGQEVILRCVPISNHLYFYWYRQILGQKVEFLVSFYNNEISEKSEIFDDQFSVERPDGSNFTLKIRSTKLEDSAMYFCASSVRDSQKFGYTFGSGTRLTVV.

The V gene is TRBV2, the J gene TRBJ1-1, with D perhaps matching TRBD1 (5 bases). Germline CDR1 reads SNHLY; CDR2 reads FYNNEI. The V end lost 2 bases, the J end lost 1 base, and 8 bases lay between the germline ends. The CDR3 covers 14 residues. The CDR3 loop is CASSERGSNTEAFF. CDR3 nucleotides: TGTGCCAGCAGTGAAAGGGGATCGAACACTGAAGCTTTCTTT.

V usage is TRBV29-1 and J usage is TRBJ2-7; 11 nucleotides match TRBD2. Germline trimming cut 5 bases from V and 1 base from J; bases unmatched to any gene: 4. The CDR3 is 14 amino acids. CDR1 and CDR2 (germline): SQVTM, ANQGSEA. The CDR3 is CSVLLAGVSYEQYF. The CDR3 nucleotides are TGCAGCGTTCTACTAGCGGGAGTATCCTACGAGCAGTACTTC.

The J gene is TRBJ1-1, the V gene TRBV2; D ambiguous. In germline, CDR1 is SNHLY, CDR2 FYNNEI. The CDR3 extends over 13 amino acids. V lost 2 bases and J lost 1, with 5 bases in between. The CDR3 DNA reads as TGTGCCAGCAGTGAACAGCCGAACACTGAAGCTTTCTTT. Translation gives CASSEQPNTEAFF.

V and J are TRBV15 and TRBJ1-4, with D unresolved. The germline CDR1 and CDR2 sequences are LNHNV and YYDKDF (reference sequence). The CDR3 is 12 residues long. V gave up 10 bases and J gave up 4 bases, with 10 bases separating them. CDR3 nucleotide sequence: TGTGCCAGCGCGCGGGGTAATGAAAAACTGTTTTTT. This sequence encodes CASARGNEKLFF.

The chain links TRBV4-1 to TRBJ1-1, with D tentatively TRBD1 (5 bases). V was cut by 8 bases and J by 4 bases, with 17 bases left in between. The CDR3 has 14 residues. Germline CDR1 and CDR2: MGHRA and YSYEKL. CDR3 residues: CASLLGPGGTEAFF. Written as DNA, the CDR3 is TGCGCCAGCCTTCTAGGGCCTGGGGGCACTGAAGCTTTCTTT.

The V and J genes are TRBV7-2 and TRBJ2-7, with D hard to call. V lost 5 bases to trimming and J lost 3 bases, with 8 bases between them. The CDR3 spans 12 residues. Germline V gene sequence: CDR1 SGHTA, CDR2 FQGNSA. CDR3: CASSPPNYEQYF. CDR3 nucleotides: TGTGCCAGCAGCCCCCCCAACTACGAGCAGTACTTC.

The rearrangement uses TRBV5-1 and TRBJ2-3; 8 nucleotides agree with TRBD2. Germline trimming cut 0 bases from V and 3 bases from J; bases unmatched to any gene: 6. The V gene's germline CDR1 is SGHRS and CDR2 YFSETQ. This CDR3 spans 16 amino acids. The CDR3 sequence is CASSLASGSKTDTQYF. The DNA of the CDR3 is TGCGCCAGCAGCTTGGCTAGCGGGTCCAAAACAGATACGCAGTATTTT.

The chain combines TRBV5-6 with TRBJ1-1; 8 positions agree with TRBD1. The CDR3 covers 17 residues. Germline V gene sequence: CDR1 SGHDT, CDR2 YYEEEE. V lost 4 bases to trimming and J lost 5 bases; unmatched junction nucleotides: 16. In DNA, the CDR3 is TGTGCCAGCAGCCCGAGACCCCCTTTCAGGGGGCTGACTGAAGCTTTCTTT. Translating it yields CASSPRPPFRGLTEAFF. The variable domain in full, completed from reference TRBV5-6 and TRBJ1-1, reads DAGVTQSPTHLIKTRGQQVTLRCSPKSGHDTVSWYQQALGQGPQFIFQYYEEEERQRGNFPDRFSGHQFPNYSSELNVNALLLGDSALYLCASSPRPPFRGLTEAFFGQGTRLTVV.

This chain's CDR3 is CASSLGDRVTKNIQYF. The DNA of the CDR3 is TGTGCCAGCAGCTTAGGAGACAGGGTAACCAAAAACATTCAGTACTTC. This sequence joins TRBV11-1 and TRBJ2-4; 7 bases agree with TRBD1. This CDR3 is built from 16 residues. In germline, CDR1 is SGHAT, CDR2 FQDESV (reference sequence). With V trimmed by 1 base and J by 2 bases, 5 bases remained unmatched.

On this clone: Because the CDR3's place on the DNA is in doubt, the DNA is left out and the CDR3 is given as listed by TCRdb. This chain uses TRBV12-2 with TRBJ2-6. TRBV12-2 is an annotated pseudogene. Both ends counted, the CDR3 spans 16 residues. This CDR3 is CASRLVVGPGANVLTF.

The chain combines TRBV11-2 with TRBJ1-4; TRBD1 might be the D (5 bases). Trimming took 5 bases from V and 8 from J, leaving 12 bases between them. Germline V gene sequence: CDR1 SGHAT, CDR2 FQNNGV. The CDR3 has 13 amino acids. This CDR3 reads CASSSFGGEKLFF. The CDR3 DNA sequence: TGTGCCAGCAGCAGTTTCGGGGGAGAAAAACTGTTTTTT.

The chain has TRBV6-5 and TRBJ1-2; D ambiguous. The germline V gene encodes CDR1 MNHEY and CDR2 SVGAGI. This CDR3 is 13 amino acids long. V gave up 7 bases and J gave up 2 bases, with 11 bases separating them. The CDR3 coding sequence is TGTGCCAGCACCTCAGTCTTCAACTATGGCTACACCTTC. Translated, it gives CASTSVFNYGYTF.